The clone carrying this T cell receptor (beta chain) was seen only once. At one end the junction does not follow the germline gene, possibly because of a read error. This CDR3 has 16 residues. Germline assignment: CDR1 SEHNR and CDR2 FQNEAQ (reference sequence). Whoever was chosen for sequencing had shown CD8+CD57+ cell expansion by flow cytometry. This record comes from a study of CD8+CD57+ T cells in acquired aplastic anemia. Using genomic DNA as the template, TCR beta VDJ and CDR3 profiling was carried out. In TCRdb, the reads were re-called with MiXCR into one record per CDR3 protein. The sample includes approximately 250,000 distinct CDR3 sequences, roughly 82% seen only once; the top ten take 40% to 55%.

Sequenced: sorted CD4+, CD8+, or CD8+CD57+ T cells (not recorded which) from PBMCs. This clonotype was sampled from a human donor with aplastic anemia. The chain carries TRBV7-9 and TRBJ2-3; the D gene is possibly TRBD2 (6 bases). The CDR3 DNA follows: TGTGCCAGCAGCTTGAGACGAACCGGAGGGACCGATAAGCAGTATTTT. Translated, it gives CASSLRRTGGTDKQYF.